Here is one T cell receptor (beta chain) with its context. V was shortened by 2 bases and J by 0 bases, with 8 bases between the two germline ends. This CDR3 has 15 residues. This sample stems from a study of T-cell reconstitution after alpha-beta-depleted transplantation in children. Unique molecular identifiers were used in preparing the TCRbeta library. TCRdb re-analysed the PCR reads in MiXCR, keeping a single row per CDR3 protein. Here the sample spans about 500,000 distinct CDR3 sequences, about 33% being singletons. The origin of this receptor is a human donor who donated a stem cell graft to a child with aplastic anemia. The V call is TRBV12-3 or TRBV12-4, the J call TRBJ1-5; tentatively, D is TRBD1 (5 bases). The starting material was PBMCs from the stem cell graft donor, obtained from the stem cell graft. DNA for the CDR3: TGTGCCAGCAGTTTACCAGGGTCTAGCAATCAGCCCCAGCATTTT. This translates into CASSLPGSSNQPQHF.